One TCR beta chain is described in this entry. Its antigen is currently not known. No much larger clone exists at a distance of one base, and base qualities are not known. Reading the label with the study, this specimen's time point is: cells obtained before transplantation from donor or recipient. CD3+CD4+ and CD3+CD8+ populations were FACS-sorted from unstimulated pre-transplant donor and recipient cells taken from spleen or lymph nodes. The entry originates in a study of graft-versus-host responses after intestinal transplantation (dated by TCRdb to the early 2020s). With regard to the full study: The transplants that recipients got were multivisceral, liver-intestinal, or isolated intestinal. Every recipient was given anti-thymocyte globulin induction, then maintenance tacrolimus and steroids for about 3 years. Graft-versus-host and host-versus-graft alloreactive T cell clones were tracked in the graft, circulation and bone marrow after intestinal transplantation using bulk TCR-beta CDR3 sequencing. To identify alloreactive clones, pre-transplant mixed lymphocyte reaction products were sequenced and compared with unstimulated pre-transplant donor and recipient T cells. A cohort of 24 intestinal transplant recipients, including one retransplant, was enrolled, and 3 patients lacking pretransplant specimens were excluded. Donor T cell macrochimerism was defined as a peak of at least 4% donor T cells among recipient peripheral blood mononuclear cells. Instead of going to the commercial service, samples from a few later patients were sequenced in-house on an Illumina MiSeq and processed with MiXCR. Beyond this particular receptor, the publication reports: Conclusions were limited by the relatively low number and heterogeneity of intestinal transplant patients. GvH clones turned up in recipient bone marrow, with some appearing earlier in ileal mucosa or blood, a pattern consistent with an intestinal mucosal origin. Early after transplant, peak levels of circulating GvH clones were associated with declines in HvG clones. Patients with donor T cell macrochimerism had high GvH to HvG T cell clonal ratios in their allografts.

The CDR3 measures 16 amino acids from cysteine to phenylalanine. CDR3 DNA only is kept here, 48 bases in frame from base 1. The method behind the library was the immunoSEQ multiplex PCR assay. For most patients, genomic DNA was isolated with the Qiagen DNeasy Blood and Tissue Kit and sent frozen to Adaptive Biotechnologies for TCR sequencing. High-throughput TCR-beta CDR3 sequencing of genomic DNA from most patients was performed by Adaptive Biotechnologies. The original pipeline was this. TCR sequencing data for approximately 17 patients were retrieved from Adaptive's ImmunoSEQ software; a few other patients were processed with MiXCR and VDJtools. To correct CD4 versus CD8 sorting errors, sequences present in both subsets at a frequency ratio below 5:1 were removed. CDR3 nucleotide sequences shared between donor and recipient were removed because their origin could not be assigned. To count as alloreactive, a clone needed at least 2-fold expansion over unstimulated cells and a minimum CFSE-low frequency of 0.002% (template counts) or 0.001% (read counts). Mappable clones were those detected in sequenced pre-transplant spleen, lymph node, or MLR CFSE-low populations of the donor or recipient. The cumulative frequency of alloreactive clones was calculated as a percentage of all sequences, weighted by copy number. TCRdb provides this immuneACCESS table in a form limited to in-frame rearrangements. Some clones are lacking; in checked studies, under half of them reflect an unresolved V gene, and why the rest are absent is not known. Clone size and V and J calls were adopted from that table, with D and trimming inferred from the DNA. The sample table records 95,000 to 110,000 clones; 80% to 95% of these occur just once. The top ten constitute around 1.2% of the sample.

The V gene is TRBV21-1 and the J gene is TRBJ2-7; the table's D call, TRBD2, has no DNA check behind it. TRBV21-1 is a pseudogene locus. Sample: unstimulated CD8+ T cells sorted from spleen or lymph node cells, taken before intestinal transplant. This TCR came from a human donor who received an intestinal transplant. The nucleotides are TGTGCCAGCAGCAAGAGGGTCGCCAGCCACTCCTACGAGCAGTACTTC. Its protein product is CASSKRVASHSYEQYF.